The next 14 T cell receptor beta chains were all read from a single sample in a study of T-cell reconstitution after alpha-beta-depleted transplantation in children. Unique molecular identifiers were incorporated into the prepared TCRbeta library. Using its own MiXCR run on the PCR reads, TCRdb lists one record per CDR3 protein. The top ten hold approximately 5.4% of the sample, which has 490,000 or so distinct CDR3 sequences, roughly an eighth seen once. Here the sequenced sample was PBMCs from the stem cell graft donor, taken from the stem cell graft. These receptor sequences come from a human donor who donated a stem cell graft to a child with combined immunodeficiency.

This clonotype was observed many times. The rearrangement uses TRBV5-1 and TRBJ1-1; D is perhaps TRBD1 (6 bases). The CDR3 totals 14 residues. V lost 3 bases and J 0 bases, leaving 9 bases between the germline ends. The germline CDR1 and CDR2 sequences are SGHRS and YFSETQ. In DNA form, the CDR3 reads TGCGCCAGCAGCTCAGGACAGCTGAACACTGAAGCTTTCTTT. Translation gives CASSSGQLNTEAFF.

The chain links TRBV6-1 to TRBJ2-2; D is perhaps TRBD1 or TRBD2 (7 bases each). The V end lost 8 bases, the J end lost 0 bases, and 13 bases lay between the germline ends. Per germline, CDR1 MNHNS and CDR2 SASEGT. The CDR3 contains 15 residues. CDR3 in DNA: TGTGCCAGCGCCCAGGGGGGGACGAACACCGGGGAGCTGTTTTTT. This codes for CASAQGGTNTGELFF.

This clonotype occurred many times. This sequence joins TRBV11-2 and TRBJ2-5; 7 nucleotides align to TRBD2. The CDR3 loop spans 13 amino acids. The germline V gene has CDR1 SGHAT and CDR2 FQNNGV. Trimming at V came to 1 base and at J to 6 bases, leaving 2 bases not matched to a gene. The CDR3 bases are TGTGCCAGCAGCTTAGGACTAGCTAAGACCCAGTACTTC. Translated, it gives CASSLGLAKTQYF. The full variable domain, completed using reference TRBV11-2 and TRBJ2-5, is EAGVAQSPRYKIIEKRQSVAFWCNPISGHATLYWYQQILGQGPKLLIQFQNNGVVDDSQLPKDRFSAERLKGVDSTLKIQPAKLEDSAVYLCASSLGLAKTQYFGPGTRLLVL.

This clonotype was seen ten or more times. The chain is built from TRBV6-6 and TRBJ2-7; no clear D. Trimming cost V 2 bases and J 4 bases, with 9 bases left between them. The CDR3 loop spans 13 amino acids. Germline V gene sequence: CDR1 MNHNY, CDR2 SVGAGI (reference sequence). The CDR3: CASSYGVSYEQYF. DNA of the CDR3: TGTGCCAGCAGTTACGGGGTCTCATACGAGCAGTACTTC.

This clonotype was seen ten or more times. The chain employs TRBV5-1 and TRBJ2-1, with 7 bases that match TRBD2. The CDR3 has 15 amino acids. With V trimmed by 0 bases and J by 5 bases, 5 bases remained unmatched. CDR1 and CDR2 from the germline V gene are SGHRS and YFSETQ. CDR3 DNA sequence: TGCGCCAGCAGCTTGGTGTCTAGCGGAAACAATGAGCAGTTCTTC. It codes for CASSLVSSGNNEQFF.

This clonotype was counted between two and nine times. The chain recombines TRBV5-5 with TRBJ2-3; TRBD2 aligns across 7 bases. V shed 4 bases, J shed 4 bases, and the junction held 18 bases outside the gene matches. The CDR3 has 18 residues. Germline V gene sequence: CDR1 SGHKS, CDR2 YYEKEE (reference sequence). CDR3 nucleotide sequence: TGTGCCAGCAGCGCCTTTCTCGCGGCTGGGGACTATCCAGATACGCAGTATTTT. Residues: CASSAFLAAGDYPDTQYF.

This clonotype has at least ten counts. The chain combines TRBV3-1 with TRBJ2-7, with D hard to call. The V end was cut by 2 bases, the J end by 8 bases, with 16 bases between. From germline, CDR1 is LGHDT and CDR2 YNNKEL (reference sequence). This CDR3 is built from 14 residues. CDR3 nucleotides: TGTGCCAGCAGCCAAATCATAGGAAGGGTTAAGCAGTACTTC. Protein product: CASSQIIGRVKQYF.

This clonotype was counted between two and nine times. The genes are TRBV5-1 and TRBJ2-5, with 8 positions matching TRBD1. J lost 2 bases, V lost 4 bases, and 7 bases had no gene match. Per germline, CDR1 SGHRS and CDR2 YFSETQ. This CDR3 has 15 amino acids. In DNA, the CDR3 is TGCGCCAGCAGCGGCCGGGACAGGATACAAGAGACCCAGTACTTC. It yields the protein CASSGRDRIQETQYF.

The chain links TRBV23-1 to TRBJ2-1; TRBD2 agrees at 11 bases. TRBV23-1 is filed as an ORF, its function uncertain. V was pared by 0 bases and J by 8 bases, with 3 bases of the junction left unmatched. The CDR3 contains 15 residues. CDR3 in amino acids: CASSQSGTSGHEQFF. The CDR3 DNA reads as TGCGCCAGCAGTCAATCCGGGACTAGCGGCCATGAGCAGTTCTTC.

The chain uses TRBV16 and TRBJ2-4; tentative D call: TRBD1 (5 bases). Germline values: CDR1 KGHSY, CDR2 FQNENV. The CDR3 is 15 amino acids. V was trimmed by 2 bases and J by 6 bases, leaving 14 bases between them. CDR3 coding DNA: TGTGCCAGCAGCCAAAGGGGCCCCAAGGGAAACATTCAGTACTTC. Encoded protein: CASSQRGPKGNIQYF.

The sample holds many counts of this clonotype. The J gene is TRBJ1-2, the V gene TRBV29-1; 11 bases fit TRBD1. Unmatched junction bases numbered 7, after V lost 1 base and J lost 6 bases. The CDR3 loop spans 15 amino acids. Germline CDR1 reads SQVTM; CDR2 reads ANQGSEA. CDR3 coding DNA: TGCAGCGTTGAAGGGACAGGGGGCGCCTTCGATGGCTACACCTTC. Protein product: CSVEGTGGAFDGYTF.

This clonotype was recorded at least ten times. This chain joins TRBV7-2 and TRBJ2-1; 7 bases map to TRBD1. This CDR3 comprises 16 residues. Per the germline V gene, CDR1 is SGHTA and CDR2 is FQGNSA. V lost 0 bases and J lost 0; bases outside the gene matches: 2. This CDR3 is CASSLAPGGSYNEQFF. In DNA, the CDR3 is TGTGCCAGCAGCTTAGCGCCAGGGGGCTCCTACAATGAGCAGTTCTTC. Using reference TRBV7-2 and TRBJ2-1 for the parts outside the CDR3, the full variable domain is GAGVSQSPSNKVTEKGKDVELRCDPISGHTALYWYRQSLGQGLEFLIYFQGNSAPDKSGLPSDRFSAERTGGSVSTLTIQRTQQEDSAVYLCASSLAPGGSYNEQFFGPGTRLTVL.

In this sample, this clonotype turned up many times. The chain employs TRBV24-1 and TRBJ2-3; 7 nucleotides line up with TRBD1. The CDR3 consists of 15 residues. V gave up 7 bases and J gave up 2 bases; unmatched junction bases: 8. Germline lookup yields CDR1 KGHDR and CDR2 SFDVKD. CDR3 residues: CATSGTGAHTDTQYF. The CDR3, as DNA: TGTGCCACCAGCGGAACAGGGGCCCACACAGATACGCAGTATTTT.

This clonotype showed up many times. A junction end diverges from the germline sequence, so it may reflect a read error. This rearrangement joins TRBV5-1 to TRBJ2-1, with 7 bases matching TRBD1. The germline CDR1 and CDR2 sequences are SGHRS and YFSETQ. The CDR3 is 15 residues long. CDR3 residues: CASSLQGSSYNEQFF. The CDR3 DNA reads TGTGCCAGCAGCCTACAGGGGAGCTCCTACAATGAGCAGTTCTTC.